The clone carrying this T cell receptor beta chain has only a few counts. The record originates from a study of TIL therapy for anti-PD-1-resistant metastatic lung cancer. The time point here: pre-treatment sample, taken before nivolumab and TIL therapy. Pleural nodules or supraclavicular lymph nodes made up most of the excised metastases sampled. The libraries were made with immunoSEQ v3. Assay used: immunoSEQ multiplex PCR; TCRdb lists only in-frame clones, some missing. The sample includes roughly 50,000 clones, 65% to 80% of them seen just once. This TCR came from a person aged 25 to 80 with non-small cell lung cancer. Sequencing used tumor tissue, obtained at baseline.

For the CDR3, the DNA is TGTGCCAGCAGCAGGCAGCTAAACACTGAAGCTTTCTTT. As protein: CASSRQLNTEAFF. The rearrangement joins TRBV9 to TRBJ1-1, with no clear D. CDR1 and CDR2 from the germline V gene are SGDLS and YYNGEE. The CDR3 is 13 amino acids. V was pared by 4 bases and J by 2 bases, with 9 bases between.